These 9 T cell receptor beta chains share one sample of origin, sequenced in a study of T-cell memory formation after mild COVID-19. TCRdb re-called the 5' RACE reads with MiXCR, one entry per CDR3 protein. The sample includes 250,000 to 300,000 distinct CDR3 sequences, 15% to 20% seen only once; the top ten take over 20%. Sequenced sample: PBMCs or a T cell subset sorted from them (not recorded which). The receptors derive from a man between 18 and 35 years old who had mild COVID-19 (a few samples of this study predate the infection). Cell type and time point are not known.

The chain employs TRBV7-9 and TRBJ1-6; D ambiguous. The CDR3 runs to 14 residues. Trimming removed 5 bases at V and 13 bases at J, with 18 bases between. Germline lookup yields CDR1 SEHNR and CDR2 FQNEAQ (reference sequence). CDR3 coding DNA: TGTGCCAGCAGCCTGACGGCGGCCCGAGTCCCCCTCCACTTT. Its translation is CASSLTAARVPLHF.

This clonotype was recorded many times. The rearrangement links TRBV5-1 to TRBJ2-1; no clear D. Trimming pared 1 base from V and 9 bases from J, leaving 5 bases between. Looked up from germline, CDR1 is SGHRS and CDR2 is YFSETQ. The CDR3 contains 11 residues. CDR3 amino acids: CASSLLGEQFF. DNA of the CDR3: TGCGCCAGCAGCTTGCTCGGTGAGCAGTTCTTC.

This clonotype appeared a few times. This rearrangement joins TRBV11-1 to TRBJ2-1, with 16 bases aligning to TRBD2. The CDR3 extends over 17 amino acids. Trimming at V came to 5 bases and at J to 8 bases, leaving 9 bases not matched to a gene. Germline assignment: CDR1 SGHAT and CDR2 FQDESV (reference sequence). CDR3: CASSPPGLAGGMDEQFF. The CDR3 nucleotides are TGTGCCAGCAGCCCCCCGGGACTAGCGGGGGGGATGGATGAGCAGTTCTTC.

As DNA, the CDR3 is TGCAGTGCTCGCGGGGAGGGGGCAAAGTACGAGCAGTACTTC. As protein: CSARGEGAKYEQYF. This chain links TRBV20-1 with TRBJ2-7; either TRBD1 or TRBD2 may supply D (7 bases each). From germline, CDR1 is DFQATT and CDR2 SNEGSKA (reference sequence). V lost 5 bases and J lost 4, with 18 bases in between. This CDR3 has 14 residues.

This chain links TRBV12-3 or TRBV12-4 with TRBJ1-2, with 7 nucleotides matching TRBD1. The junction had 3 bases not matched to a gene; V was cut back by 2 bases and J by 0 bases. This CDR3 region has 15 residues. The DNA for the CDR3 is TGTGCCAGCAGTTTATCCCAGGGGGCTAACTATGGCTACACCTTC. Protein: CASSLSQGANYGYTF.

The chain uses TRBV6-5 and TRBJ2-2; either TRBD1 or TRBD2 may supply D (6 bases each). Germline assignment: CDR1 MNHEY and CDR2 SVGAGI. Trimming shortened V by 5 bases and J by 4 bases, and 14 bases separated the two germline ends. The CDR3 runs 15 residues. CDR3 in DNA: TGTGCCAGCAGTAATGGGGGGCAAGGCACCGGGGAGCTGTTTTTT. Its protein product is CASSNGGQGTGELFF.

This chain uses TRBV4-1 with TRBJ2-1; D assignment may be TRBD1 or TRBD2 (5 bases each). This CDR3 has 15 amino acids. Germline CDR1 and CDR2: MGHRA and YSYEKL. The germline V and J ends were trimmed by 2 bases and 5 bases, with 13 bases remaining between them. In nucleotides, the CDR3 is TGCGCCAGCAGCCAATTCTCCGGGACCAACAATGAGCAGTTCTTC. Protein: CASSQFSGTNNEQFF.

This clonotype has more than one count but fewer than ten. CDR3 region: CASTQGGFTGELFF. The CDR3 coding sequence is TGTGCCAGCACCCAAGGGGGTTTTACCGGGGAGCTGTTTTTT. This chain links TRBV12-3 or TRBV12-4 with TRBJ2-2, with a weak D call TRBD1 (6 bases). This CDR3 is 14 amino acids long. V lost 7 bases and J lost 5, with 14 bases in between.

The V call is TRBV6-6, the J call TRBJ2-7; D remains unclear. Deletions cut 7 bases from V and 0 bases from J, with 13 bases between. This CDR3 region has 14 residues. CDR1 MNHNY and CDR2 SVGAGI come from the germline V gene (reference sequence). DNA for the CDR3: TGTGCCAGCACTCTGAGAGCCCACTCCTACGAGCAGTACGTC. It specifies CASTLRAHSYEQYV.